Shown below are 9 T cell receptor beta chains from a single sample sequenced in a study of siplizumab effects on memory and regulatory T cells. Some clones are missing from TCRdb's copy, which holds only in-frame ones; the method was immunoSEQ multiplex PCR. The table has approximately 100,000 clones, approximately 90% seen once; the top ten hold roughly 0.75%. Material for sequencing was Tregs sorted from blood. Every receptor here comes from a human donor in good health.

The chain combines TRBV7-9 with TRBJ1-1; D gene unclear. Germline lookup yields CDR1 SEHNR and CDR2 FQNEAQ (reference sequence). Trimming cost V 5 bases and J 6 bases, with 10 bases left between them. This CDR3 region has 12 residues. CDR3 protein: CASSPQRAEAFF. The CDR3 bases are TGTGCCAGCAGCCCTCAGCGCGCTGAAGCTTTCTTT.

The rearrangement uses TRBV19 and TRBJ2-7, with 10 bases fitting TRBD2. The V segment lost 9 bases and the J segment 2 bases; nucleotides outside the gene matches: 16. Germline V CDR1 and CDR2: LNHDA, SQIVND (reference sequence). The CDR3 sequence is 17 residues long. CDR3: CASSYRLAGVPPYEQYF. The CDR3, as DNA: TGTGCCAGCTCATATAGGCTAGCGGGAGTCCCGCCCTACGAGCAGTACTTC. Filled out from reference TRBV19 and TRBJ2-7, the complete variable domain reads DGGITQSPKYLFRKEGQNVTLSCEQNLNHDAMYWYRQDPGQGLRLIYYSQIVNDFQKGDIAEGYSVSREKKESFPLTVTSAQKNPTAFYLCASSYRLAGVPPYEQYFGPGTRLTVT.

For the CDR3, the DNA is TGTGCCAGCAGTGAAGCGGTAGGCCGATCTGGAAACACCATATATTTT. Residues: CASSEAVGRSGNTIYF. The chain employs TRBV6-1 and TRBJ1-3; D gene ambiguous. This CDR3 spans 16 amino acids. Between the trimmed V and J ends, which lost 0 bases and 1 base, there was a span of 10 bases. Germline V lookup: CDR1 MNHNS, CDR2 SASEGT.

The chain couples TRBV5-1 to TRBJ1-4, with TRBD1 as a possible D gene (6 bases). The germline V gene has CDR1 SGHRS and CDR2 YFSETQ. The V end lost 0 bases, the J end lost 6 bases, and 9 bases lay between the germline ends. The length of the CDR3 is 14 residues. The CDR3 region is CASSLAPGDEKLFF. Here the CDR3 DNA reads TGCGCCAGCAGCTTGGCCCCAGGGGATGAAAAACTGTTTTTT.

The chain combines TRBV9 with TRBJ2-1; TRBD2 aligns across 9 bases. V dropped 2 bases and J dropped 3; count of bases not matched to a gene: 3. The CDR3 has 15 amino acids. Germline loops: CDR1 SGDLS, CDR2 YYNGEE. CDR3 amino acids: CASSVSSGVYNEQFF. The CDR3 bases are TGTGCCAGCAGCGTTTCTAGCGGGGTCTACAATGAGCAGTTCTTC.

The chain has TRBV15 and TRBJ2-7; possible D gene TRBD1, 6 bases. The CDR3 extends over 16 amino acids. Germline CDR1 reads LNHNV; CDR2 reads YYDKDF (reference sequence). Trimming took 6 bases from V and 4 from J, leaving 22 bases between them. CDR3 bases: TGTGCCACCAGTTGGATGGGTAAGACAGGATTTTACGAGCAGTACTTC. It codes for CATSWMGKTGFYEQYF.

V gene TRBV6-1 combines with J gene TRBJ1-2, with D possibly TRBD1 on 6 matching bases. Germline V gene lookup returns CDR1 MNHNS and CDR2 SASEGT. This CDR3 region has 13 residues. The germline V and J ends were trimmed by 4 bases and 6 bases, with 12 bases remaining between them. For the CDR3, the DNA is TGTGCCAGCAGTGCGGACAGCACCCATGGCTACACCTTC. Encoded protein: CASSADSTHGYTF.

CDR3 sequence: CASWGYYGYTF. CDR3 bases: TGTGCCTCATGGGGCTACTATGGCTACACCTTC. The chain links TRBV6-1 to TRBJ1-2, with D maybe TRBD1 (5 bases). The germline CDR1 and CDR2 sequences are MNHNS and SASEGT. There are 11 residues in the CDR3. The V end lost 11 bases, the J end lost 3 bases, and 10 bases lay between the germline ends.

CDR3 protein: CASSIRGETQYF. The DNA of the CDR3 is TGTGCCAGCAGCATAAGGGGCGAGACCCAGTACTTC. V usage is TRBV7-2 and J usage is TRBJ2-5, with D maybe TRBD1 (5 bases). This CDR3 contains 12 residues. Trimming took off 5 bases at V and 5 bases at J, with 9 bases between the two ends. Per germline, CDR1 SGHTA and CDR2 FQGNSA.